The 12 T cell receptor beta chains in this list originate from one sample, sequenced in a study of spatial heterogeneity in lung cancer (dated by TCRdb to about 2019). The meaning of the sample's time point label: blood at routine non-recurrence follow-up after resection. TCR sequencing used whole RNA extracted from tumor and nontumor lung tissue, or from cryopreserved PBMC samples, without cell sorting. Receptor libraries were prepared by 5' RACE. The reads were generated on a NextSeq 500. The public reads were reanalyzed by TCRdb: fastp trimming at Q25, MiXCR alignment, in-frame beta chains only. Here each entry gathers all rows of one CDR3 protein and keeps the most common genes and DNA. Recorded for this sample are about 47,000 distinct CDR3 sequences; more than 6.5% of them occurred a single time. The top ten clones comprise approximately 40% of the sample. The source was PBMCs, collected at follow-up. These receptor sequences come from a female donor with early-stage non-small cell lung cancer.

This clonotype was observed many times. The chain has TRBV24-1 and TRBJ1-5; no clear D. Germline-derived CDR1 and CDR2 are KGHDR and SFDVKD. This CDR3 comprises 13 residues. With 1 base removed from V and 7 bases from J, the gap between germline ends came to 7 bases. This chain's CDR3 is CATSDFGEQPQHF. The CDR3 bases are TGTGCCACCAGTGATTTTGGAGAACAGCCCCAGCATTTT.

This clonotype occurred a few times. This chain uses TRBV20-1 with TRBJ1-1; 8 bases map to TRBD1. The germline V gene encodes CDR1 DFQATT and CDR2 SNEGSKA (reference sequence). V shed 5 bases, J shed 5 bases, and the junction held 4 bases outside the gene matches. This CDR3 region has 12 residues. Written as DNA, the CDR3 is TGCAGTGCTCGTCGACAGGGGACTGAAGCTTTCTTT. It codes for CSARRQGTEAFF.

V gene TRBV6-6 combines with J gene TRBJ2-1, with 7 positions matching TRBD2. The germline CDR1 and CDR2 sequences are MNHNY and SVGAGI (reference sequence). The CDR3 has 14 amino acids. J was trimmed by 7 bases and V by 0 bases; bases with no gene match: 3. The CDR3 loop reads CASSYSKAGNEQFF. The CDR3 DNA follows: TGTGCCAGCAGTTACTCGAAAGCGGGAAATGAGCAGTTCTTC.

This clonotype has more than one count but fewer than ten. The rearrangement uses TRBV4-1 and TRBJ1-5; 7 nucleotides line up with TRBD1. Germline assignment: CDR1 MGHRA and CDR2 YSYEKL. The V gene end was trimmed by 8 bases and the J gene end by 0 bases; junction bases not matched to a gene: 13. The CDR3 spans 17 residues. The CDR3 here is CASATRDSLYSNQPQHF. CDR3 nucleotide sequence: TGCGCCAGCGCCACCCGGGACAGCCTATATAGCAATCAGCCCCAGCATTTT.

This chain joins TRBV28 and TRBJ1-1; D gene ambiguous. Looked up from germline, CDR1 is MDHEN and CDR2 is SYDVKM. The V gene lost 8 bases and the J gene lost 0 bases, with 4 bases spanning the gap. The CDR3 totals 11 residues. The chain's CDR3 is CASRMNTEAFF. As DNA, the CDR3 is TGTGCCAGCCGGATGAACACTGAAGCTTTCTTT.

This clonotype was counted a single time. CDR3 amino acids: CASSLAGRQRNTGELFF. The DNA for the CDR3 is TGTGCCAGCAGCTTAGCGGGGCGACAGAGGAACACCGGGGAGCTGTTTTTT. The chain employs TRBV7-2 and TRBJ2-2, with D tentatively TRBD1 (5 bases). The CDR3 covers 17 residues. The ends were cut back, 0 bases at V and 1 base at J, with 12 bases in the middle. From germline, CDR1 is SGHTA and CDR2 FQGNSA.

V gene TRBV6-5 combines with J gene TRBJ1-5, with no clear D. Trimming pared 3 bases from V and 3 bases from J, leaving 6 bases between. Germline V lookup: CDR1 MNHEY, CDR2 SVGAGI. This CDR3 is 13 amino acids long. The CDR3 protein is CASSYGLNQPQHF. CDR3 in DNA: TGTGCCAGCAGTTATGGGCTCAATCAGCCCCAGCATTTT.

This chain links TRBV7-9 with TRBJ1-1; tentative D call: TRBD1 (6 bases). The CDR3 loop spans 18 amino acids. Trimming took 3 bases from V and 0 from J, leaving 20 bases between them. CDR1 is SEHNR, CDR2 FQNEAQ, per germline (reference sequence). The CDR3 bases are TGTGCCAGCAGCTTGAGCATCCACAGGGACACTCTGAACACTGAAGCTTTCTTT. It specifies CASSLSIHRDTLNTEAFF. The whole variable domain, filled in from reference TRBV7-9 and TRBJ1-1, reads DTGVSQNPRHKITKRGQNVTFRCDPISEHNRLYWYRQTLGQGPEFLTYFQNEAQLEKSRLLSDRFSAERPKGSFSTLEIQRTEQGDSAMYLCASSLSIHRDTLNTEAFFGQGTRLTVV.

The chain uses TRBV6-1 and TRBJ2-1, with 9 bases fitting TRBD2. CDR3 length equals 14 residues. The germline gives CDR1 MNHNS, CDR2 SASEGT. V was pared by 7 bases and J by 7 bases, with 8 bases of the junction left unmatched. The CDR3 sequence is CASTRGGAQNEQFF. CDR3 sequence (DNA): TGTGCCAGCACCCGCGGGGGGGCCCAGAATGAGCAGTTCTTC.

This clonotype was seen at least ten times. This rearrangement joins TRBV5-1 to TRBJ2-7; D possibly uses TRBD1 or TRBD2 (5 bases each). The CDR3 runs 14 residues. Germline V gene sequence: CDR1 SGHRS, CDR2 YFSETQ. V was clipped by 5 bases and J by 6 bases, with 18 bases between them. CDR3 amino acids: CASSGEGRGFEQYF. The CDR3 coding sequence is TGCGCCAGCAGTGGTGAGGGGCGCGGGTTCGAGCAGTACTTC.

This clonotype was counted between two and nine times. This chain joins TRBV29-1 and TRBJ2-1; D not certain. The CDR3 runs 11 residues. Trimming removed 6 bases at V and 10 bases at J, with 13 bases between. The germline V gene has CDR1 SQVTM and CDR2 ANQGSEA. The CDR3 DNA is TGCAGCGTCCGGGCTCCCTTGGAGCAGTTCTTC. Encoded protein: CSVRAPLEQFF.

This clonotype has ten or more counts. The chain uses TRBV11-2 and TRBJ1-5; D is uncertain. V gave up 4 bases and J gave up 7 bases, with 11 bases separating them. The CDR3 covers 13 residues. Germline CDR1 reads SGHAT; CDR2 reads FQNNGV. The chain's CDR3 is CASSSRSHQPQHF. The DNA for the CDR3 is TGTGCCAGCAGCTCCCGGTCCCACCAGCCCCAGCATTTT.